The rows below give T cell receptor beta chains drawn from one sample of a study of blood T cells in healthy people across ages. TCRdb redid the calling of the 5' RACE reads with MiXCR, one entry per CDR3 protein. Among some 640,000 distinct CDR3 sequences listed, roughly 31% were seen once. Specimen: blood. All receptors derive from a woman aged 80 or older in good health. Each CDR3 is given with its conserved first and last residue.

TRBJ2-1,TRBV27,15,CASSRPGHDYNEQFF
TRBJ1-2,TRBV5-1,17,CASSLVGGPQANYGYTF
TRBJ2-2,TRBV9,14,CASSQRTDTGELFF
TRBJ1-5,TRBV6-2/TRBV6-3,17,CASRNPGGTGGGQPQHF
TRBJ1-3,TRBV6-2/TRBV6-3,15,CASSSGRISGNTIYF
TRBJ1-1,TRBV12-3/TRBV12-4,18,CASSPRDRGFRMSTEAFF
NA,TRBV7-2,14,CASSLGLKRYEQYF
TRBJ2-1,TRBV30,15,CAWSADRGKNNEQFF
TRBJ2-7,TRBV6-6,16,CASSYSRGTAVAEQYF
TRBJ1-1,TRBV6-1,14,CASARWRENTEAFF